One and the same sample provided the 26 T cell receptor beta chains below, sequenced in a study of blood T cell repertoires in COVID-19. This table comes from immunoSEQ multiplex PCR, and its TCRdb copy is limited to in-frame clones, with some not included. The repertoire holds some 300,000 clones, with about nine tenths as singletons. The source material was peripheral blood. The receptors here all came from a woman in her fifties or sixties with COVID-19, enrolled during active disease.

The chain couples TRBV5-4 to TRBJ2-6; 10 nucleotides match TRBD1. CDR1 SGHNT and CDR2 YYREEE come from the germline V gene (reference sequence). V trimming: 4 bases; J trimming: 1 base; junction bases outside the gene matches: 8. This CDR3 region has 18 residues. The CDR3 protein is CASSAVRQGASGANVLTF. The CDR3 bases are TGTGCCAGCAGCGCCGTCCGACAGGGGGCGTCTGGGGCCAACGTCCTGACTTTC.

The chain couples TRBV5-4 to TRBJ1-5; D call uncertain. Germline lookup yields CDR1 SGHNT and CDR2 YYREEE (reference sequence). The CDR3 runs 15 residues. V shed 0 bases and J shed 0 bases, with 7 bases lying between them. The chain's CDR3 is CASSLGGDSNQPQHF. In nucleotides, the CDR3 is TGTGCCAGCAGCTTGGGGGGAGATAGCAATCAGCCCCAGCATTTT.

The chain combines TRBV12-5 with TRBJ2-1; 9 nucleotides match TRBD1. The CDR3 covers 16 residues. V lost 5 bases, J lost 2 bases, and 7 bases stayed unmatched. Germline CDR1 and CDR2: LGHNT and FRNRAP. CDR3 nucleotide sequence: TGTGCTAGTGGTCCGAGACAGGGGGAAACCTACAATGAGCAGTTCTTC. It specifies CASGPRQGETYNEQFF.

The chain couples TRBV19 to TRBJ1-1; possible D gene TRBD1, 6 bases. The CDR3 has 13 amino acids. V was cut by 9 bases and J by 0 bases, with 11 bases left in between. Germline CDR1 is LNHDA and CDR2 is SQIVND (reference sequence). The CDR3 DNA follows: TGTGCCAGCCACAGGGAAATGAACACTGAAGCTTTCTTT. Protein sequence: CASHREMNTEAFF.

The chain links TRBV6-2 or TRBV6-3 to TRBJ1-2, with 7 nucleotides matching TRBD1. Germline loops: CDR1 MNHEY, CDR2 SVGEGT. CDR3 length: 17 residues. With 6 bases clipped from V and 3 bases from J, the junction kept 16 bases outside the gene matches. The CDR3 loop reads CASSPRDSIPPHYGYTF. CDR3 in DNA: TGTGCCAGCAGCCCCCGGGACAGCATCCCGCCCCACTATGGCTACACCTTC.

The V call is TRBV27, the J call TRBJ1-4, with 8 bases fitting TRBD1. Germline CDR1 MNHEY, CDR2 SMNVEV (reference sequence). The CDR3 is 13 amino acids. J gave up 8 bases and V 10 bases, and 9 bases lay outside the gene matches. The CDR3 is CATRDRLSEKLFF. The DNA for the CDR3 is TGTGCCACCCGGGACAGGCTCTCGGAAAAACTGTTTTTT. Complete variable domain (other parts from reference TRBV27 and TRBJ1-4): EAQVTQNPRYLITVTGKKLTVTCSQNMNHEYMSWYRQDPGLGLRQIYYSMNVEVTDKGDVPEGYKVSRKEKRNFPLILESPSPNQTSLYFCATRDRLSEKLFFGSGTQLSVL.

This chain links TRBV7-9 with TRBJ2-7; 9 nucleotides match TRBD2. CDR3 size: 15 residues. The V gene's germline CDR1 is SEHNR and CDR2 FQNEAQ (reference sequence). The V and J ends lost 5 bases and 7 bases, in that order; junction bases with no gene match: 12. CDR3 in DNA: TGTGCCAGCAGCGTGTTAGCGGGAGCAGAGCAAGAGCAGTACTTC. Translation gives CASSVLAGAEQEQYF.

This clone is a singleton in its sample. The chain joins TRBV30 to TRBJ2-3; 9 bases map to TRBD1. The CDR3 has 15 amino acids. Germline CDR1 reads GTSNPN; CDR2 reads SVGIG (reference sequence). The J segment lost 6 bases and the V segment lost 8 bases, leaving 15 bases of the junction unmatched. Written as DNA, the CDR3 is TGTGCCGGAGGCCCCGGGACAGGGAGTTCGGATACGCAGTATTTT. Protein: CAGGPGTGSSDTQYF.

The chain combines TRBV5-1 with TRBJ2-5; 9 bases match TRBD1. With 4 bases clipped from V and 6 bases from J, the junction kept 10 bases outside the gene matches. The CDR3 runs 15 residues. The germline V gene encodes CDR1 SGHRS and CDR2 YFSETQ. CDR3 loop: CASSGITGGAKTQYF. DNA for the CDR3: TGCGCCAGCAGCGGAATAACAGGGGGCGCAAAGACCCAGTACTTC.

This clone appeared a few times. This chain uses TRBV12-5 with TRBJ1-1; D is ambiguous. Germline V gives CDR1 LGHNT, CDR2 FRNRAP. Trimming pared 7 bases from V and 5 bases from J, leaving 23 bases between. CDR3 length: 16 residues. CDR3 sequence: CASVQFNTQRVTEAFF. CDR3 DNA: TGTGCTAGTGTTCAGTTTAACACCCAGAGGGTGACTGAAGCTTTCTTT.

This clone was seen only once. The CDR3: CASSFTEGDTQYF. In DNA form, the CDR3 reads TGTGCCAGCAGCTTCACCGAGGGAGATACGCAGTATTTT. The chain is built from TRBV7-9 and TRBJ2-3, with a weak D call TRBD2 (5 bases). CDR1 and CDR2 (germline): SEHNR, FQNEAQ (reference sequence). V lost 3 bases and J 5 bases, leaving 9 bases between the germline ends. CDR3 length: 13 amino acids.

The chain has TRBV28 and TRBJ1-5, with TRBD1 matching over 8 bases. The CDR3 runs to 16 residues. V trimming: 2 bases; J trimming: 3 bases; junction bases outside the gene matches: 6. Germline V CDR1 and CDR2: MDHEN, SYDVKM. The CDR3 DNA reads TGTGCCAGCAGTTTAGATCGGACAGGGTTCAATCAGCCCCAGCATTTT. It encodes CASSLDRTGFNQPQHF.

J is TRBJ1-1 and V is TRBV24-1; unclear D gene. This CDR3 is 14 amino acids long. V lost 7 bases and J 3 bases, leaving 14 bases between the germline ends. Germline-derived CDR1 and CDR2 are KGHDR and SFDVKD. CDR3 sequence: CATRAEKPDTEAFF. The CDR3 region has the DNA TGTGCCACCAGGGCGGAAAAACCTGACACTGAAGCTTTCTTT.

The CDR3 coding sequence is TGTGCCAGTAGTATAGGGGCCGAAATGACCTACGAGCAGTACTTC. It specifies CASSIGAEMTYEQYF. The rearrangement links TRBV19 to TRBJ2-7; no definite D call. CDR1 LNHDA and CDR2 SQIVND come from the germline V gene (reference sequence). The CDR3 extends over 15 amino acids. Deletions cut 1 base from V and 2 bases from J, with 12 bases between.

The CDR3 DNA sequence: TGTGCCAGCAGTTTCAGGCGGGAGAGCAAGCTTCATGAGCAGTTCTTC. Translating it yields CASSFRRESKLHEQFF. The genes are TRBV28 and TRBJ2-1; TRBD2 matches 7 bases. Germline-derived CDR1 and CDR2 are MDHEN and SYDVKM. The CDR3 spans 16 residues. The V segment lost 3 bases and the J segment 8 bases; nucleotides outside the gene matches: 13.

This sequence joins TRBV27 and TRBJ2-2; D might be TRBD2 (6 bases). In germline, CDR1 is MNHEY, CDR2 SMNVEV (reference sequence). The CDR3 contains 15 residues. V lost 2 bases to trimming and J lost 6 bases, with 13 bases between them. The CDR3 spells CASSLRHTGAGELFF. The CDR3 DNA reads TGTGCCAGCAGTTTACGACACACGGGGGCCGGGGAGCTGTTTTTT.

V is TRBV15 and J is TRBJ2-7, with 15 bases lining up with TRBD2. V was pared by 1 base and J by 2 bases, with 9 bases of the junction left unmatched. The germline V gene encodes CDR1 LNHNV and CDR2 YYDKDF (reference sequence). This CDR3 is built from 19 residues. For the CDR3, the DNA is TGTGCCACCAGCAGAGGAAGAGGACTAGCGGGAGGGCCTACCTACGAGCAGTACTTC. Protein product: CATSRGRGLAGGPTYEQYF.

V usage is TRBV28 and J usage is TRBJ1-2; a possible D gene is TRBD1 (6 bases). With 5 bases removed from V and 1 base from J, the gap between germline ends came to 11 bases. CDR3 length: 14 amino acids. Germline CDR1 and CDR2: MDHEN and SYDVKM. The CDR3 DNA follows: TGTGCCAGCAGTACCTCAGGGGATAACTATGGCTACACCTTC. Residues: CASSTSGDNYGYTF.

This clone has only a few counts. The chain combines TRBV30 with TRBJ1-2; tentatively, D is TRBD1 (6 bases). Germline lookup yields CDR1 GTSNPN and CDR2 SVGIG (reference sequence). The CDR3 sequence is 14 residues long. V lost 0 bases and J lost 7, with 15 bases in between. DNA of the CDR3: TGTGCCTGGAGTGTAGAAGCAGGGGTCGGTGGCTACACCTTC. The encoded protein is CAWSVEAGVGGYTF.

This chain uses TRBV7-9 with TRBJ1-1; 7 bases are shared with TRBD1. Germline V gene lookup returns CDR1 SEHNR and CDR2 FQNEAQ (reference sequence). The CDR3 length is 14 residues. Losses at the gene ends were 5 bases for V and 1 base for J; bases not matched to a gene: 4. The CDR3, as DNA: TGTGCCAGCAGCCCGAAGGGGGCGAACACTGAAGCTTTCTTT. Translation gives CASSPKGANTEAFF.

The CDR3 region is CASSIGAVESYEQYF. The CDR3 bases are TGTGCCAGTAGTATAGGCGCGGTGGAATCCTACGAGCAGTACTTC. The chain joins TRBV19 to TRBJ2-7; D is uncertain. CDR1 is LNHDA and CDR2 is SQIVND in the germline V gene (reference sequence). CDR3 length: 15 residues. With 1 base removed from V and 1 base from J, the gap between germline ends came to 11 bases.

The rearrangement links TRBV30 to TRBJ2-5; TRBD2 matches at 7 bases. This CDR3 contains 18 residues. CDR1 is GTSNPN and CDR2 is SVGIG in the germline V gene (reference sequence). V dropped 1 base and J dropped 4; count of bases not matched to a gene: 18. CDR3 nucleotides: TGTGCCTGGAGTGCCGCTTTGAGGGGAGGGGTAGTTCGAGAGACCCAGTACTTC. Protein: CAWSAALRGGVVRETQYF.

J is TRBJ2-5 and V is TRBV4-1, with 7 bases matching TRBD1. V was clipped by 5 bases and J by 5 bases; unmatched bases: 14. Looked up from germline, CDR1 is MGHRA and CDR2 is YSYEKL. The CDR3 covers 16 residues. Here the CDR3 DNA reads TGCGCCAGCAGCGAACGACAGGGCGGTTTCGAGGAGACCCAGTACTTC. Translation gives CASSERQGGFEETQYF.

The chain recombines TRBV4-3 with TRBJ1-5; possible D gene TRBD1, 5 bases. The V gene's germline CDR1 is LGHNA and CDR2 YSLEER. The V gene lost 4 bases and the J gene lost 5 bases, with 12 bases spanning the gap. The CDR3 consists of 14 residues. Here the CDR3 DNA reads TGCGCCAGCAGCCCCGAACGGGGGGATCAGCCCCAGCATTTT. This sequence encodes CASSPERGDQPQHF.

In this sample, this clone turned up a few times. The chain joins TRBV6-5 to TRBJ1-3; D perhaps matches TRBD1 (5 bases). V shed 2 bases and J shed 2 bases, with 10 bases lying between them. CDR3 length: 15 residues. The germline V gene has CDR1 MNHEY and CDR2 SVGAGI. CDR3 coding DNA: TGTGCCAGCAGTTACGGAGGGACTACTGGAAACACCATATATTTT. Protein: CASSYGGTTGNTIYF.

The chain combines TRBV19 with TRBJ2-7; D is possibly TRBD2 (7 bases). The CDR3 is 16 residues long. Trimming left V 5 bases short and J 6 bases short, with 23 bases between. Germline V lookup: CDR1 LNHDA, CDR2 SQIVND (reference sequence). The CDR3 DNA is TGTGCCAGTAGTGGACTAGGCAGGGGTAGGAAGACCGAGCAGTACTTC. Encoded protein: CASSGLGRGRKTEQYF.